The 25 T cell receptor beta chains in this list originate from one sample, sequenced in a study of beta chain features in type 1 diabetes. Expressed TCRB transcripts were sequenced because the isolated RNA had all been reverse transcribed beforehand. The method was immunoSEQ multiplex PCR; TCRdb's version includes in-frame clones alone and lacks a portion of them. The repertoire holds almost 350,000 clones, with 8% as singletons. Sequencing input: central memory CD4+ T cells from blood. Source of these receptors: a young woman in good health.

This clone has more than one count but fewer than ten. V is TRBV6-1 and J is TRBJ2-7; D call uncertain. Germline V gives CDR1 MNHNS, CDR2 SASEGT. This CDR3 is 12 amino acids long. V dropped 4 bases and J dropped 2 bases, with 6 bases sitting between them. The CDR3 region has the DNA TGTGCCAGCAGTGTGTCAGCCTACGAGCAGTACTTC. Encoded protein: CASSVSAYEQYF.

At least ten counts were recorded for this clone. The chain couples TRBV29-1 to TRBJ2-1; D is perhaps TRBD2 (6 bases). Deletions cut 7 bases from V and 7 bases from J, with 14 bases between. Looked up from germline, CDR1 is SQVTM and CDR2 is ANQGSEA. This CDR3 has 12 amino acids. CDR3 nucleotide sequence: TGCAGCGCCCGGCGGGGCGGAAATGAGCAGTTCTTC. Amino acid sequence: CSARRGGNEQFF.

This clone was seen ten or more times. CDR3 nucleotides: TGCGCCAGCAGCTTGGCCTGGACTAGCGCCACCAATGAGCAGTTCTTC. It translates to CASSLAWTSATNEQFF. The chain links TRBV5-1 to TRBJ2-1; 9 bases match TRBD2. The CDR3 runs to 16 residues. With V trimmed by 0 bases and J by 6 bases, 7 bases remained unmatched. The V gene's germline CDR1 is SGHRS and CDR2 YFSETQ.

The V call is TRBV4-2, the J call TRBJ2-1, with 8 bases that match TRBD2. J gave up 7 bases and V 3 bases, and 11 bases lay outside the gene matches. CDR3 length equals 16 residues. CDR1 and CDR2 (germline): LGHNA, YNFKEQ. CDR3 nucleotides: TGTGCCAGCAGCCAGGACCGGGGGACTAGAGAGAATGAGCAGTTCTTC. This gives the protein CASSQDRGTRENEQFF.

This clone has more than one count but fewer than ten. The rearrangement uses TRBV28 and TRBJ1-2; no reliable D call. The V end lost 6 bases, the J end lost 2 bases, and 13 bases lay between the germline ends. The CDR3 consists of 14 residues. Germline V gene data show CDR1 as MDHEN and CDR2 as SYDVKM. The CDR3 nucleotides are TGTGCCAGCAGGGGTCCGCCCCCGAACTATGGCTACACCTTC. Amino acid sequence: CASRGPPPNYGYTF.

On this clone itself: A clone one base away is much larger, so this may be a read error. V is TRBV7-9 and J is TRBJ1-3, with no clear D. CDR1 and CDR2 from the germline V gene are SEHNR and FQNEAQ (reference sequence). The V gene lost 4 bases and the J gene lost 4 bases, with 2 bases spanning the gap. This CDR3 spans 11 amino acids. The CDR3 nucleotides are TGTGCCAGCAGCTCAGGAAACACCATATATTTT. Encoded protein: CASSSGNTIYF.

CDR3 nucleotides: TGTGCCAGCAGCTTCAGCCAGGGAGAGACCCAGTACTTC. Translated: CASSFSQGETQYF. The chain links TRBV7-9 to TRBJ2-5; a possible D gene is TRBD1 (5 bases). Germline-derived CDR1 and CDR2 are SEHNR and FQNEAQ (reference sequence). Trimming stripped 3 bases from V and 4 bases from J, with 9 bases between. The CDR3 spans 13 residues.

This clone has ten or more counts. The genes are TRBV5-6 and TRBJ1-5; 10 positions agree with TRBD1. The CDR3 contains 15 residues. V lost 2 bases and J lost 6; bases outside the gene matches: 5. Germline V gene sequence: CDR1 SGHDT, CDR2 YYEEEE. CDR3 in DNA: TGTGCCAGCAGCTTACGGACAGGGGGGATTCAGCCCCAGCATTTT. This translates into CASSLRTGGIQPQHF.

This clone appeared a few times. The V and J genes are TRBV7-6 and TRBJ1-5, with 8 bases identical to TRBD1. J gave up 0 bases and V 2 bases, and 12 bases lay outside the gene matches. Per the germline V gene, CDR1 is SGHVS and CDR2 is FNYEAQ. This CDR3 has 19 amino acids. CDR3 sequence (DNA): TGTGCCAGCAGCTTATATGGTCCGGGACAGGCTTATAGCAATCAGCCCCAGCATTTT. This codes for CASSLYGPGQAYSNQPQHF.

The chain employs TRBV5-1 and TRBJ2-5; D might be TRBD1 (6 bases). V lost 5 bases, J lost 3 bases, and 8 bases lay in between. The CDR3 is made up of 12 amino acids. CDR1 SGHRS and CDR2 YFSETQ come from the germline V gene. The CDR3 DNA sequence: TGCGCCAGCAGAAGGACAGAAGAGACCCAGTACTTC. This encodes CASRRTEETQYF.

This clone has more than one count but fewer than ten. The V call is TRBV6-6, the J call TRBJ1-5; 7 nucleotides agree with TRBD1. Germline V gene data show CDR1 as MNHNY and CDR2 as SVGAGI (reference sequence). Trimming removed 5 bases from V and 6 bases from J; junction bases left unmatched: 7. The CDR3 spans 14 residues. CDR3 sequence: CASSLGQDVQPQHF. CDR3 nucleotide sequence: TGTGCCAGCAGTCTCGGACAGGATGTTCAGCCCCAGCATTTT.

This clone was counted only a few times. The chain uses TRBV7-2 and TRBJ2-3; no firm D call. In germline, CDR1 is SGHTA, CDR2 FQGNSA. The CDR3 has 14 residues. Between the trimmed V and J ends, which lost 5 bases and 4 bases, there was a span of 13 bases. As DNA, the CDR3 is TGTGCCAGCAGCCCCCCGGCTAGTCCAGATACGCAGTATTTT. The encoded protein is CASSPPASPDTQYF.

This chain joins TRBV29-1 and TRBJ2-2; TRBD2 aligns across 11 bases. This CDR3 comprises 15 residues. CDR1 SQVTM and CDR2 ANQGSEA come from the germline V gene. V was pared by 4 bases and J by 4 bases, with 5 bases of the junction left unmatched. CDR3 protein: CSVGSLAGGTGELFF. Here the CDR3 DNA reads TGCAGCGTTGGGAGTCTAGCGGGAGGCACCGGGGAGCTGTTTTTT.

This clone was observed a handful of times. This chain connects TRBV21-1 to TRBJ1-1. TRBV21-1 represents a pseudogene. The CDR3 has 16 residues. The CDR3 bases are TGTGCCAGCAGCACACTCGGAGAGGGATCCAACACTGAAGCTTTCTTT. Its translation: CASSTLGEGSNTEAFF.

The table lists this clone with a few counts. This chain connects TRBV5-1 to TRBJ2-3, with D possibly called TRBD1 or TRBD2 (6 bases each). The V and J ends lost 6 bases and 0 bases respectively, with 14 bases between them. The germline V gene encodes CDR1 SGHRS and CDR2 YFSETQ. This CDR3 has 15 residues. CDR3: CASTEGGGSTDTQYF. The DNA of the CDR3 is TGCGCCAGCACCGAAGGAGGGGGGAGCACAGATACGCAGTATTTT.

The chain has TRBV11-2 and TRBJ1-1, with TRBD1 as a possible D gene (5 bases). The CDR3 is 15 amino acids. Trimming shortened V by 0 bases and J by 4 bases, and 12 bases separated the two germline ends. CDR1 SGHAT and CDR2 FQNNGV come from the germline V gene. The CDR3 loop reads CASSLDAGYLTEAFF. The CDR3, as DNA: TGTGCCAGCAGCTTAGATGCAGGGTATCTCACTGAAGCTTTCTTT.

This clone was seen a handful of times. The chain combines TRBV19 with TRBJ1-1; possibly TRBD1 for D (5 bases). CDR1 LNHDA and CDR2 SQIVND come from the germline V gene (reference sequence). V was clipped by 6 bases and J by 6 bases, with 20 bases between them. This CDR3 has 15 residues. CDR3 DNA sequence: TGTGCCAGTAGCCGGATCGGTAGGGACCGCCCTGAAGCTTTCTTT. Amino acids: CASSRIGRDRPEAFF.

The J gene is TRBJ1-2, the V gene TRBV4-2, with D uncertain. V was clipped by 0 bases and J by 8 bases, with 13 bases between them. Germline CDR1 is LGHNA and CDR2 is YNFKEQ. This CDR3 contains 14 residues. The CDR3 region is CASSQDLGIGGYTF. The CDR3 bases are TGTGCCAGCAGCCAAGATCTAGGGATCGGGGGCTACACCTTC.

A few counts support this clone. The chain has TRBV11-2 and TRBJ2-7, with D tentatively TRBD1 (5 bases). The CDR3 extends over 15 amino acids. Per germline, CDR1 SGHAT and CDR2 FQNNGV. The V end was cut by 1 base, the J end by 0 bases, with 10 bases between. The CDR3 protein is CASSLGRDSSYEQYF. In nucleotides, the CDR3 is TGTGCCAGCAGCTTAGGTAGAGACAGCTCCTACGAGCAGTACTTC. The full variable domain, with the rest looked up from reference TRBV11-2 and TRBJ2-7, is EAGVAQSPRYKIIEKRQSVAFWCNPISGHATLYWYQQILGQGPKLLIQFQNNGVVDDSQLPKDRFSAERLKGVDSTLKIQPAKLEDSAVYLCASSLGRDSSYEQYFGPGTRLTVT.

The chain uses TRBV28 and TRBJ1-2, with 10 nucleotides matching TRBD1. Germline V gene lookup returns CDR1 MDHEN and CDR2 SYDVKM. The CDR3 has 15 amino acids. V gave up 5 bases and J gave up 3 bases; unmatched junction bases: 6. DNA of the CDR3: TGTGCCAGCAGTCGAAAGACAGGGGGCGACTATGGCTACACCTTC. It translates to CASSRKTGGDYGYTF.

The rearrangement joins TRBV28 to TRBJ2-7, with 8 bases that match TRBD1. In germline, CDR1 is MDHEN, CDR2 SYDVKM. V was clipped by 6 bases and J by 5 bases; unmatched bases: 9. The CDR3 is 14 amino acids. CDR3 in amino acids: CASSPTGGNDEQYF. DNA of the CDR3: TGTGCCAGCAGCCCAACAGGGGGTAATGACGAGCAGTACTTC.

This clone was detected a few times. The CDR3 sequence: CASGAQGSQPQHF. CDR3 nucleotides: TGTGCCAGCGGGGCGCAGGGAAGTCAGCCCCAGCATTTT. This chain links TRBV21-1 with TRBJ1-5; the table's D call of TRBD1 was not tested on the DNA. TRBV21-1 is a pseudogene. The length of the CDR3 is 13 residues.

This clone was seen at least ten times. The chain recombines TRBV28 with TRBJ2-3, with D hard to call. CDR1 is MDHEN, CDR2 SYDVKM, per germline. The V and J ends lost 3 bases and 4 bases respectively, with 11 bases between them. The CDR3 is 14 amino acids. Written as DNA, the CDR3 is TGTGCCAGCAGTTTTAGTATAAGCCCAGATACGCAGTATTTT. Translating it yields CASSFSISPDTQYF. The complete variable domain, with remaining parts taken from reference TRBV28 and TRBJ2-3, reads DVKVTQSSRYLVKRTGEKVFLECVQDMDHENMFWYRQDPGLGLRLIYFSYDVKMKEKGDIPEGYSVSREKKERFSLILESASTNQTSMYLCASSFSISPDTQYFGPGTRLTVL.

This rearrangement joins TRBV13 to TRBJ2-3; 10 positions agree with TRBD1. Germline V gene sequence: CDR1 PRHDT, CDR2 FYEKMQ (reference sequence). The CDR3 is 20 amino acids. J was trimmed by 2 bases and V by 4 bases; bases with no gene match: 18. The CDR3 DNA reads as TGTGCCAGCAGCTCGGAGACAGGGGGCCGGCTAGCGGGCAACACAGATACGCAGTATTTT. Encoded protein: CASSSETGGRLAGNTDTQYF.

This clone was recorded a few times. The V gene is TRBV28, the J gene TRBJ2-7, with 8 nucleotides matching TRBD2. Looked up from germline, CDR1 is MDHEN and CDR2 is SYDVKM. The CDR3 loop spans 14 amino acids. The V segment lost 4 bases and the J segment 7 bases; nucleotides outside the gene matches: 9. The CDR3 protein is CASSSSGRRGEQYF. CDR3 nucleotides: TGTGCCAGCAGTTCTAGCGGGCGACGCGGGGAGCAGTACTTC.